A single sample gave rise to the 10 T cell receptor beta chains below, sequenced in a study of shared clonotypes between healthy human individuals. Terminally differentiated effector memory CD45RA+ cells were excluded from the naive CD8 cells, which were CD45RO-negative and positively selected for CCR7. Assay: immunoSEQ multiplex PCR; the TCRdb copy retains only in-frame clones and omits some. The sample carries some 2,100,000 clones, around 93% recorded once. Material for sequencing was naive CD8+ T cells from PBMCs. These receptors came from a man in his late teens or twenties in good health. Some clones in this sample may be carry-over from other donors' samples.

The gene calls are TRBV5-1 and TRBJ2-7; D is undetermined. V lost 2 bases to trimming and J lost 5 bases, with 11 bases between them. Germline-derived CDR1 and CDR2 are SGHRS and YFSETQ. The CDR3 covers 13 residues. Written as DNA, the CDR3 is TGCGCCAGCAGCTTCGATTTAAGGGACGAGCAGTACTTC. It yields the protein CASSFDLRDEQYF.

The V and J genes are TRBV7-9 and TRBJ2-5; D call uncertain. Trimming stripped 3 bases from V and 7 bases from J, with 12 bases between. CDR1 is SEHNR, CDR2 FQNEAQ, per germline (reference sequence). This CDR3 contains 13 residues. The CDR3 DNA sequence: TGTGCCAGCAGCTTCGGAAAGTGGGTGACCCAGTACTTC. As protein: CASSFGKWVTQYF.

The rearrangement joins TRBV6-5 to TRBJ2-2, with D possibly matching TRBD1 (5 bases). Trimming shortened V by 7 bases and J by 0 bases, and 9 bases separated the two germline ends. CDR1 is MNHEY and CDR2 is SVGAGI in the germline V gene. This CDR3 is built from 14 residues. The CDR3 region has the DNA TGTGCCAGCACCCAGACAGCGAACACCGGGGAGCTGTTTTTT. Translated, it gives CASTQTANTGELFF.

This chain joins TRBV6-1 and TRBJ1-1; maybe TRBD1 (5 bases). The CDR3 length is 13 residues. Trimming took 8 bases from V and 1 from J, leaving 11 bases between them. Germline V gene data show CDR1 as MNHNS and CDR2 as SASEGT. This CDR3 is CASRGLGNTEAFF. The CDR3 DNA reads TGTGCCAGCCGGGGACTGGGGAACACTGAAGCTTTCTTT.

The chain employs TRBV16 and TRBJ2-1; 9 nucleotides agree with TRBD1. The CDR3 extends over 17 amino acids. Per the germline V gene, CDR1 is KGHSY and CDR2 is FQNENV. J gave up 4 bases and V 0 bases, and 7 bases lay outside the gene matches. The chain's CDR3 is CASSQSSGTGIYNEQFF. CDR3 coding DNA: TGTGCCAGCAGCCAATCCAGCGGGACAGGGATTTACAATGAGCAGTTCTTC.

This chain links TRBV4-3 with TRBJ2-1; D gene unclear. CDR1 and CDR2 from the germline V gene are LGHNA and YSLEER. V gave up 0 bases and J gave up 8 bases, with 5 bases separating them. The CDR3 covers 12 residues. The CDR3 DNA reads TGCGCCAGCAGCCAAGATCTCCATGAGCAGTTCTTC. Protein sequence: CASSQDLHEQFF.

The chain links TRBV28 to TRBJ1-4; D is undetermined. Germline V gene data show CDR1 as MDHEN and CDR2 as SYDVKM. Trimming shortened V by 8 bases and J by 1 base, and 11 bases separated the two germline ends. The CDR3 sequence is 14 residues long. The CDR3 loop is CASARLVTNEKLFF. The DNA of the CDR3 is TGTGCCAGCGCCCGTCTAGTAACTAATGAAAAACTGTTTTTT.

The V and J genes are TRBV28 and TRBJ1-2; the match to TRBD1 covers 7 bases. Unmatched junction bases numbered 8, after V lost 4 bases and J lost 6 bases. CDR3 length: 14 amino acids. Germline assignment: CDR1 MDHEN and CDR2 SYDVKM. The CDR3 region is CASSSITGDHGYTF. CDR3 bases: TGTGCCAGCAGTTCAATAACAGGGGATCATGGCTACACCTTC.

The gene calls are TRBV7-9 and TRBJ1-2; D may be TRBD1 (5 bases). The CDR3 totals 16 residues. With 5 bases removed from V and 1 base from J, the gap between germline ends came to 17 bases. Germline CDR1 SEHNR, CDR2 FQNEAQ (reference sequence). In DNA form, the CDR3 reads TGTGCCAGCAGCGCCCCTGGAGACAGCTATAACTATGGCTACACCTTC. It yields the protein CASSAPGDSYNYGYTF.

For this clone: The same CDR3 is also encoded by other DNA sequences in this sample. This chain uses TRBV27 with TRBJ2-7; D may correspond to TRBD1 or TRBD2 (5 bases each). Germline lookup yields CDR1 MNHEY and CDR2 SMNVEV (reference sequence). This CDR3 is 14 amino acids long. With 2 bases removed from V and 3 bases from J, the gap between germline ends came to 11 bases. Written as DNA, the CDR3 is TGTGCCAGCAGTTTAAGGGGCGGGCACTACGAGCAGTACTTC. Translated: CASSLRGGHYEQYF.